This entry lists 32 T cell receptor beta chains sequenced from one sample in a study of T cells after yellow fever vaccination. One entry per CDR3 protein, called by TCRdb with MiXCR from the 5' RACE reads. In the table there are 310,000 or so distinct CDR3 sequences, around 6.8% of which are singletons. Sample: PBMCs, taken around 45 days after the first yellow fever vaccination. The receptor set was obtained from a man younger than 35 who received the YFV17D yellow fever vaccine.

CDR3 loop: CASTRQAHYSNQPQHF. The CDR3 DNA follows: TGTGCCAGCACGCGACAGGCGCATTATAGCAATCAGCCCCAGCATTTT. J is TRBJ1-5 and V is TRBV5-6, with D possibly being TRBD1 (6 bases). CDR1 SGHDT and CDR2 YYEEEE come from the germline V gene. The CDR3 has 16 amino acids. V gave up 6 bases and J gave up 0 bases, with 16 bases separating them.

The rearrangement uses TRBV5-1 and TRBJ2-7, with D possibly TRBD1 on 5 matching bases. This CDR3 has 14 residues. V dropped 0 bases and J dropped 2 bases, with 9 bases sitting between them. Germline CDR1 and CDR2: SGHRS and YFSETQ. Written as DNA, the CDR3 is TGCGCCAGCAGCTTGGGGGGCCAACCCTACGAGCAGTACTTC. Amino acids: CASSLGGQPYEQYF.

This sequence joins TRBV7-8 and TRBJ2-7; 8 nucleotides align to TRBD1. Germline CDR1 is SGHVS and CDR2 is FQNEAQ. CDR3 length: 17 amino acids. The ends lost 1 base at V and 1 base at J; junction bases unmatched: 9. The CDR3 DNA reads TGTGCCAGCAGCTTAGGTTACGGACAGGGAGGTTCCTACGAGCAGTACTTC. Translated: CASSLGYGQGGSYEQYF.

This clonotype turned up a few times. V is TRBV12-3 or TRBV12-4 and J is TRBJ2-3, with 7 bases that match TRBD2. This CDR3 has 15 residues. Trimming cost V 6 bases and J 4 bases; bases outside gene matches: 10. The CDR3, as DNA: TGTGCCAGCAGCCCGATTGGCGGGGGATCAGATACGCAGTATTTT. This translates into CASSPIGGGSDTQYF.

This clonotype was detected ten times or more. The rearrangement links TRBV5-1 to TRBJ2-2; D may correspond to TRBD1 or TRBD2 (5 bases each). The V end was cut by 7 bases, the J end by 2 bases, with 9 bases between. CDR3 length: 13 residues. CDR1 and CDR2 (germline): SGHRS, YFSETQ. DNA for the CDR3: TGCGCCAGCGGGGGAGATAACACCGGGGAGCTGTTTTTT. It codes for CASGGDNTGELFF.

V is TRBV6-1 and J is TRBJ1-2; D possibly corresponds to TRBD1 (5 bases). Trimming left V 5 bases short and J 2 bases short, with 15 bases between. CDR3 length: 15 amino acids. Germline assignment: CDR1 MNHNS and CDR2 SASEGT. As DNA, the CDR3 is TGTGCCAGCAGTACCTGGGACGGGACGAACTATGGCTACACCTTC. Translating it yields CASSTWDGTNYGYTF.

This clonotype has just a few counts. The chain combines TRBV6-2 or TRBV6-3 with TRBJ1-1, with 9 bases matching TRBD1. Germline lookup yields CDR1 MNHEY and CDR2 SVGEGT. This CDR3 region has 16 residues. The V gene end was trimmed by 6 bases and the J gene end by 4 bases; junction bases not matched to a gene: 12. Written as DNA, the CDR3 is TGTGCCAGCAGAACCGGGACAGGGACGAGGTTCACTGAAGCTTTCTTT. Residues: CASRTGTGTRFTEAFF.

This clonotype showed up just a few times. This rearrangement joins TRBV7-2 to TRBJ2-7; D gene ambiguous. From germline, CDR1 is SGHTA and CDR2 FQGNSA. The CDR3 runs to 13 residues. V lost 5 bases and J 5 bases, leaving 13 bases between the germline ends. The CDR3 region has the DNA TGTGCCAGCAGCCCGACCGCTGGGAACGAGCAGTACTTC. It translates to CASSPTAGNEQYF.

This clonotype has only a few counts. The gene calls are TRBV11-2 and TRBJ2-7; TRBD2 matches at 11 bases. Germline trimming cut 5 bases from V and 3 bases from J; bases unmatched to any gene: 9. Germline lookup yields CDR1 SGHAT and CDR2 FQNNGV. This CDR3 contains 16 residues. The DNA for the CDR3 is TGTGCCAGCAGCCCCCAGGCGGGACTAGCGGTCTACGAGCAGTACTTC. Protein product: CASSPQAGLAVYEQYF.

This clonotype was found a few times. V gene TRBV28 combines with J gene TRBJ1-6, with D perhaps matching TRBD1 (5 bases). V lost 6 bases and J lost 0, with 9 bases in between. This CDR3 is built from 15 residues. Per germline, CDR1 MDHEN and CDR2 SYDVKM. In nucleotides, the CDR3 is TGTGCCAGCAGATCAGGGAGCTCCTATAATTCACCCCTCCACTTT. This translates into CASRSGSSYNSPLHF.

This chain links TRBV11-2 with TRBJ1-2; possibly TRBD1 for D (5 bases). This CDR3 comprises 17 residues. The ends were cut back, 0 bases at V and 0 bases at J, with 14 bases in the middle. Germline lookup yields CDR1 SGHAT and CDR2 FQNNGV. CDR3: CASSLEGGTVANYGYTF. The CDR3 coding sequence is TGTGCCAGCAGCTTAGAGGGGGGGACGGTGGCTAACTATGGCTACACCTTC. Looking up the rest from reference TRBV11-2 and TRBJ1-2 gives the full variable domain: EAGVAQSPRYKIIEKRQSVAFWCNPISGHATLYWYQQILGQGPKLLIQFQNNGVVDDSQLPKDRFSAERLKGVDSTLKIQPAKLEDSAVYLCASSLEGGTVANYGYTFGSGTRLTVV.

The J gene is TRBJ1-1, the V gene TRBV19; no definite D call. The ends were cut back, 6 bases at V and 3 bases at J, with 14 bases in the middle. The CDR3 is made up of 14 amino acids. The germline V gene encodes CDR1 LNHDA and CDR2 SQIVND (reference sequence). CDR3 in DNA: TGTGCCAGTAGGCCCGAGAGGTGGGACACTGAAGCTTTCTTT. This gives the protein CASRPERWDTEAFF.

The chain recombines TRBV24-1 with TRBJ2-5; D unresolved. The CDR3 has 13 amino acids. CDR1 KGHDR and CDR2 SFDVKD come from the germline V gene. V was cut by 5 bases and J by 5 bases, with 11 bases left in between. CDR3 amino acids: CATSAGSSETQYF. The CDR3, as DNA: TGTGCCACCAGTGCTGGAAGCTCGGAGACCCAGTACTTC.

The rearrangement uses TRBV7-2 and TRBJ1-1; perhaps TRBD1 as D (5 bases). The CDR3 runs 17 residues. The V and J ends lost 3 bases and 0 bases respectively, with 17 bases between them. Germline CDR1 and CDR2: SGHTA and FQGNSA. The CDR3 DNA sequence: TGTGCCAGCAGCTTTAAACCGGGACCCATTATGAACACTGAAGCTTTCTTT. Translated, it gives CASSFKPGPIMNTEAFF.

This sequence joins TRBV21-1 and TRBJ1-1. TRBV21-1 corresponds to a pseudogene. The CDR3 runs to 16 residues. The CDR3 spells CASSKVPRSLYTEAFF. The CDR3 bases are TGTGCCAGCAGCAAAGTTCCGCGGTCGCTGTACACTGAAGCTTTCTTT.

The V gene is TRBV20-1, the J gene TRBJ1-2, with no clear D. V shed 2 bases and J shed 3 bases, with 19 bases lying between them. The CDR3 has 16 amino acids. Germline V gene data show CDR1 as DFQATT and CDR2 as SNEGSKA (reference sequence). The CDR3: CSARSVRIHRHYGYTF. CDR3 nucleotides: TGCAGTGCTAGATCGGTCCGCATCCATAGGCACTATGGCTACACCTTC.

In this sample, this clonotype turned up many times. The DNA of the CDR3 is TGCGCCAGCAGCCAAGAAGGGGGGCCCCCCCGGGTTCCTGGGGAGCTGTTTTTT. It is translated as CASSQEGGPPRVPGELFF. V gene TRBV4-1 combines with J gene TRBJ2-2, with D perhaps assigned TRBD1 or TRBD2 (6 bases each). This CDR3 contains 18 residues. CDR1 and CDR2 from the germline V gene are MGHRA and YSYEKL. The V end lost 0 bases, the J end lost 8 bases, and 22 bases lay between the germline ends.

This clonotype has a count of ten or more. This chain joins TRBV20-1 and TRBJ2-5; 9 nucleotides agree with TRBD2. CDR1 is DFQATT, CDR2 SNEGSKA, per germline (reference sequence). This CDR3 comprises 14 residues. V trimming: 5 bases; J trimming: 5 bases; junction bases outside the gene matches: 9. CDR3 protein: CSAGPGTSWETQYF. The CDR3 coding sequence is TGCAGTGCTGGGCCCGGGACTAGCTGGGAGACCCAGTACTTC.

This clonotype was counted a single time. The V gene is TRBV18, the J gene TRBJ2-7; TRBD2 agrees at 7 bases. The CDR3 runs to 15 residues. Germline V CDR1 and CDR2: KGHSH, LQKENI. V dropped 3 bases and J dropped 4; count of bases not matched to a gene: 9. The CDR3 protein is CASSPRGRGLYEQYV. In DNA, the CDR3 is TGTGCCAGCTCACCTCGGGGGAGGGGCCTTTACGAGCAGTACGTC.

This clonotype came up a few times. The gene calls are TRBV7-9 and TRBJ2-3, with TRBD1 as a possible D gene (6 bases). Per germline, CDR1 SEHNR and CDR2 FQNEAQ (reference sequence). The CDR3 covers 16 residues. Trimming stripped 5 bases from V and 2 bases from J, with 17 bases between. The CDR3 loop reads CASSPMGHQPTDTQYF. The DNA of the CDR3 is TGTGCCAGCAGCCCTATGGGACATCAACCCACAGATACGCAGTATTTT.

The chain is built from TRBV20-1 and TRBJ2-7; D not resolved. V gave up 3 bases and J gave up 6 bases, with 3 bases separating them. Germline V gives CDR1 DFQATT, CDR2 SNEGSKA (reference sequence). CDR3 length: 9 residues. The CDR3 DNA reads TGCAGTGCTAGGTCCGAGCAGTACGTC. This gives the protein CSARSEQYV.

This clonotype has at least ten counts. The chain uses TRBV25-1 and TRBJ1-1, with a possible D match to TRBD1 (6 bases). Germline CDR1 is MGHDK and CDR2 is SYGVNS. The CDR3 covers 14 residues. V was cut by 3 bases and J by 4 bases, with 12 bases left in between. In DNA, the CDR3 is TGTGCCAGCAGTGATTGGCAGGGGAGCACTGAAGCTTTCTTT. It translates to CASSDWQGSTEAFF.

The rearrangement joins TRBV7-2 to TRBJ2-2; no firm D call. CDR3 length: 14 amino acids. V was pared by 5 bases and J by 7 bases, with 14 bases between. Per germline, CDR1 SGHTA and CDR2 FQGNSA. CDR3 nucleotides: TGTGCCAGCAGCCCAAGCCGTGGAGTCGGGGAGCTGTTTTTT. This sequence encodes CASSPSRGVGELFF.

J is TRBJ2-2 and V is TRBV20-1; 11 nucleotides match TRBD1. With 3 bases clipped from V and 4 bases from J, the junction kept 1 base outside the gene matches. Germline V gene lookup returns CDR1 DFQATT and CDR2 SNEGSKA (reference sequence). CDR3 length: 14 residues. CDR3 nucleotide sequence: TGCAGTGCTAGGGACAGGGGGCGCACCGGGGAGCTGTTTTTT. Amino acid sequence: CSARDRGRTGELFF.

In this sample, this clonotype turned up a few times. This rearrangement joins TRBV6-2 or TRBV6-3 to TRBJ2-5, with 8 bases lining up with TRBD2. Germline CDR1 MNHEY, CDR2 SVGEGT. Trimming at V came to 0 bases and at J to 1 base, leaving 4 bases not matched to a gene. This CDR3 spans 16 amino acids. For the CDR3, the DNA is TGTGCCAGCAGTTACTCGGGTAGCGGGGCCCAAGAGACCCAGTACTTC. Translating gives CASSYSGSGAQETQYF.

This clonotype was seen repeatedly, ten times or more. This chain links TRBV5-1 with TRBJ2-7; D uncertain. Germline CDR1 is SGHRS and CDR2 is YFSETQ. Trimming took off 4 bases at V and 7 bases at J, with 9 bases between the two ends. The length of the CDR3 is 11 residues. In DNA form, the CDR3 reads TGCGCCAGCAGCCCCCTCGGAGAGCAGTACTTC. This translates into CASSPLGEQYF.

A few counts support this clonotype. The rearrangement links TRBV14 to TRBJ2-1, with a possible D match to TRBD1 (6 bases). Germline V gene sequence: CDR1 SGHDN, CDR2 FVKESK. This CDR3 has 12 amino acids. Trimming cost V 3 bases and J 12 bases, with 12 bases left between them. The CDR3 region has the DNA TGTGCCAGCAGCCATGGGGGCGCGTGGCAGTTCTTC. Its translation: CASSHGGAWQFF.

This clonotype was detected many times. The chain couples TRBV27 to TRBJ2-1, with D uncertain. V dropped 6 bases and J dropped 6 bases, with 18 bases sitting between them. Germline CDR1 is MNHEY and CDR2 is SMNVEV (reference sequence). The CDR3 is made up of 15 amino acids. The CDR3 region has the DNA TGTGCCAGCAGCACCCGATTCCTCTGGGGCAATGAGCAGTTCTTC. Its translation is CASSTRFLWGNEQFF.

This clonotype was counted at least ten times. The gene calls are TRBV12-3 or TRBV12-4 and TRBJ2-7; 7 bases map to TRBD1. The length of the CDR3 is 13 residues. The ends lost 7 bases at V and 3 bases at J; junction bases unmatched: 6. CDR3 sequence reads: CASNPGQNYEQYF. The CDR3 nucleotides read TGTGCCAGCAACCCGGGACAGAACTACGAGCAGTACTTC.

This clonotype was picked up a small number of times. The chain couples TRBV19 to TRBJ1-5, with D unclear. The CDR3 consists of 13 residues. Between the trimmed V and J ends, which lost 7 bases and 4 bases, there was a span of 11 bases. Germline loops: CDR1 LNHDA, CDR2 SQIVND (reference sequence). The CDR3 protein is CASTWLGNQPQHF. Here the CDR3 DNA reads TGTGCCAGTACATGGTTGGGGAATCAGCCCCAGCATTTT.

The rearrangement links TRBV7-6 to TRBJ1-6, with 10 bases that match TRBD1. CDR3 size: 15 residues. Germline-derived CDR1 and CDR2 are SGHVS and FNYEAQ. The junction had 6 bases not matched to a gene; V was cut back by 5 bases and J by 8 bases. The CDR3 region is CASSLGQGRYSPLHF. In DNA, the CDR3 is TGTGCCAGCAGCCTGGGACAGGGGAGGTATTCACCCCTCCACTTT.

This clonotype was counted between two and nine times. This sequence joins TRBV12-3 or TRBV12-4 and TRBJ1-1; D not resolved. The length of the CDR3 is 12 residues. Trimming removed 6 bases at V and 10 bases at J, with 15 bases between. CDR3 protein: CASRSVGLSAFF. CDR3 coding DNA: TGTGCCAGCAGGTCGGTGGGTTTATCAGCTTTCTTT.